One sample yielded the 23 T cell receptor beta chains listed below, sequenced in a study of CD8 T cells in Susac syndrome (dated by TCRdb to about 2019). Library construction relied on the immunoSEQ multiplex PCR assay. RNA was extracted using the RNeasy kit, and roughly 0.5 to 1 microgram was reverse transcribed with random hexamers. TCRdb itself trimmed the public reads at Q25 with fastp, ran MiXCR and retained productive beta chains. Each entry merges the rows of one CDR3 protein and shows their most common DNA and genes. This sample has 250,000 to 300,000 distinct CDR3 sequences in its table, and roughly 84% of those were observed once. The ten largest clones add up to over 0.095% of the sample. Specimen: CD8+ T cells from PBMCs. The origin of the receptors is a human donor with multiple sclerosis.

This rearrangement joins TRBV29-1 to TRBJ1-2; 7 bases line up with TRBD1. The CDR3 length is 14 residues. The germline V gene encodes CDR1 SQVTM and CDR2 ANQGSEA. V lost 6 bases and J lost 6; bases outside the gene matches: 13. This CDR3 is CSVERQGSSHGYTF. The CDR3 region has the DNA TGCAGCGTGGAACGACAGGGATCCTCCCATGGCTACACCTTC.

The CDR3 DNA sequence: TGTGCCAGCAGTTTATGGGGACTAGCGGGAGAGTGTGAGACCCAGTACTTC. This translates into CASSLWGLAGECETQYF. The chain couples TRBV28 to TRBJ2-5, with 14 bases lining up with TRBD2. V lost 0 bases, J lost 5 bases, and 5 bases stayed unmatched. CDR1 and CDR2 from the germline V gene are MDHEN and SYDVKM. CDR3 size: 17 residues.

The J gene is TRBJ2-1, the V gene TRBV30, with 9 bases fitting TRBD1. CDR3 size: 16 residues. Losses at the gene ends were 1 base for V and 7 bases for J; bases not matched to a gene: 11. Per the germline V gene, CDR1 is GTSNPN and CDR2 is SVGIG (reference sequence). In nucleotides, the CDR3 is TGTGCCTGGAGTGGGGTTACGGGACAGGGTGTAAATGAGCAGTTCTTC. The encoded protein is CAWSGVTGQGVNEQFF. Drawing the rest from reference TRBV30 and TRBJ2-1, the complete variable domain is SQTIHQWPATLVQPVGSPLSLECTVEGTSNPNLYWYRQAAGRGLQLLFYSVGIGQISSEVPQNLSASRPQDRQFILSSKKLLLSDSGFYLCAWSGVTGQGVNEQFFGPGTRLTVL.

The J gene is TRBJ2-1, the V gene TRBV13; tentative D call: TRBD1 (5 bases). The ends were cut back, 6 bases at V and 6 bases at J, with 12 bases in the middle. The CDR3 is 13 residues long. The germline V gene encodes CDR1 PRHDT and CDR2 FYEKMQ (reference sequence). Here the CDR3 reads CASRNRQSNEQFF. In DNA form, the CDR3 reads TGTGCCAGCAGAAACCGACAGTCCAATGAGCAGTTCTTC.

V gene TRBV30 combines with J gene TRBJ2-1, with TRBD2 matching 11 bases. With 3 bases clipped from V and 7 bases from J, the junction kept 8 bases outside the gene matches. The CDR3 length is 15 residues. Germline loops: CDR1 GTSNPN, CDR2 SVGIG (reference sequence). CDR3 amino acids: CAWSPRGTSGNEQFF. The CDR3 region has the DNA TGTGCCTGGAGCCCCAGGGGGACTAGCGGAAATGAGCAGTTCTTC.

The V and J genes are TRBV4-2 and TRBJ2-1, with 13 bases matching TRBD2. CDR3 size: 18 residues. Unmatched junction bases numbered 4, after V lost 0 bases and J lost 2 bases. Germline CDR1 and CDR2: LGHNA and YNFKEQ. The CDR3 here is CASSQDTSGRAAYNEQFF. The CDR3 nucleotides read TGTGCCAGCAGCCAAGATACTAGCGGGAGGGCCGCCTACAATGAGCAGTTCTTC.

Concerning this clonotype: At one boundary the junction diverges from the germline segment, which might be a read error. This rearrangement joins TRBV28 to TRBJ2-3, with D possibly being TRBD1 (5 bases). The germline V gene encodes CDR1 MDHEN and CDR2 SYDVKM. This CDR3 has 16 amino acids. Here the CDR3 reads CAGSLGRDSSTDTQYF. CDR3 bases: TGTGCCGGCAGTTTAGGCAGGGATTCTAGCACAGATACGCAGTATTTT.

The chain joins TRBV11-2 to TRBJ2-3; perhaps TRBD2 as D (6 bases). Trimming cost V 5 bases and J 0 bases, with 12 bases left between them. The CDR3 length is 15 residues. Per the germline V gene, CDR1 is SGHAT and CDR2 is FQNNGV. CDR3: CASSRRRDSTDTQYF. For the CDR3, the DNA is TGTGCCAGCAGCCGGAGGCGGGATAGCACAGATACGCAGTATTTT.

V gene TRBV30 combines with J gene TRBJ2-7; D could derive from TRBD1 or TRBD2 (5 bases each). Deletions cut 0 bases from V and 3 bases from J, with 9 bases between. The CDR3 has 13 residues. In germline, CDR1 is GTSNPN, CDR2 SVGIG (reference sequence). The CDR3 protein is CAWSVGPGYEQYF. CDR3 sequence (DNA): TGTGCCTGGAGTGTGGGACCGGGCTACGAGCAGTACTTC.

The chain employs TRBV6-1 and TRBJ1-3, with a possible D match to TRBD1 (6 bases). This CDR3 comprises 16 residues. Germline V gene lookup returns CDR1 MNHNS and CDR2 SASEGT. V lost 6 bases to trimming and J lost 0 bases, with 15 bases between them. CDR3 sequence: CASSGTGRLSGNTIYF. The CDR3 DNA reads TGTGCCAGCAGCGGAACAGGGCGCCTCTCTGGAAACACCATATATTTT.

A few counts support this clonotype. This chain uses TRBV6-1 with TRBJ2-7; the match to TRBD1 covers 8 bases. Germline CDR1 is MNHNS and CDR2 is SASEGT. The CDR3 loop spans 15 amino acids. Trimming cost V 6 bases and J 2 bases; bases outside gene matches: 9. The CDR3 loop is CASSTGPGQAYEQYF. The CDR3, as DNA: TGTGCCAGCAGCACAGGGCCGGGACAGGCCTACGAGCAGTACTTC.

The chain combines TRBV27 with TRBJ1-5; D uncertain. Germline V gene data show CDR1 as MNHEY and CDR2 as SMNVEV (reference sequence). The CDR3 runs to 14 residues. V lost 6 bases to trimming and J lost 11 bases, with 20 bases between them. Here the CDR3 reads CASSPSAYLSAQHF. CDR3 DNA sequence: TGTGCCAGCAGCCCTTCTGCATATTTATCGGCCCAGCATTTT.

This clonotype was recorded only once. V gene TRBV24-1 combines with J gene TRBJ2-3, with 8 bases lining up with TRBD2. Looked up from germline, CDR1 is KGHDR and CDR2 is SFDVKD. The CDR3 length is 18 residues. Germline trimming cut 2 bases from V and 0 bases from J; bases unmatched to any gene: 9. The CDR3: CATSDWPPTSGSTDTQYF. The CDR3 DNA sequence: TGTGCCACCAGTGATTGGCCCCCTACTAGCGGCAGCACAGATACGCAGTATTTT.

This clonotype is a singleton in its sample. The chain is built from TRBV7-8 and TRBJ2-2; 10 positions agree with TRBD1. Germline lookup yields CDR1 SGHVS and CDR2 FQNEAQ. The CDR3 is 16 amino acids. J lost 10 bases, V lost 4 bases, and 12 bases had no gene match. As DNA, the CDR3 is TGTGCCAGCAGCTACAGGGGACAGGGGCCGCGTGCGGAGCTGTTTTTT. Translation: CASSYRGQGPRAELFF.

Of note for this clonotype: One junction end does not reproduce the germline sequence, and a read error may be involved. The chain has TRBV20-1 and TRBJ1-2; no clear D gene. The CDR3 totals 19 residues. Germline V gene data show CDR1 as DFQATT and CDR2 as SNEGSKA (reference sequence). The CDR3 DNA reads TGCAGTGCTCGAGAAGCTTTAACAGACGCAAACCCACCTAGTTATGGCTACACCTTC. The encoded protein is CSAREALTDANPPSYGYTF.

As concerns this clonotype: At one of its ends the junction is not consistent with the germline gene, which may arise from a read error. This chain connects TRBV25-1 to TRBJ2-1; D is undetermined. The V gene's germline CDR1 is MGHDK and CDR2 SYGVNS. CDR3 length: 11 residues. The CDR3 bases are TGTGCCAGCAGGGATGGACGGTCAATGAGCTTC. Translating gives CASRDGRSMSF.

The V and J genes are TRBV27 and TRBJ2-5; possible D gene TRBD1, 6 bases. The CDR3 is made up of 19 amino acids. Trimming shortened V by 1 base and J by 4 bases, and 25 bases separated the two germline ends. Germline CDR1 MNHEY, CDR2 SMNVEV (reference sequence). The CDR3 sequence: CASSLFVLAGEPPRETQYF. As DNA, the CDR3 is TGTGCCAGCAGTTTATTCGTGTTGGCAGGGGAGCCCCCCCGAGAGACCCAGTACTTC.

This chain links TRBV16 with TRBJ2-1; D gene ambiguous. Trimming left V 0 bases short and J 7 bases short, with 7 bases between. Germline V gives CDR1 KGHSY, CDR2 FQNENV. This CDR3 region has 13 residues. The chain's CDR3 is CASSQSLLNEQFF. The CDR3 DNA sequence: TGTGCCAGCAGCCAATCGCTACTAAATGAGCAGTTCTTC.

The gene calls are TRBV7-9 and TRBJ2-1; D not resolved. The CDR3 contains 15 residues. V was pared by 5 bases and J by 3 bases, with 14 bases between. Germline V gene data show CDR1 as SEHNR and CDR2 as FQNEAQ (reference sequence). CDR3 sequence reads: CASSHEDFGYNEQFF. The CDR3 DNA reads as TGTGCCAGCAGCCACGAAGATTTCGGCTACAATGAGCAGTTCTTC.

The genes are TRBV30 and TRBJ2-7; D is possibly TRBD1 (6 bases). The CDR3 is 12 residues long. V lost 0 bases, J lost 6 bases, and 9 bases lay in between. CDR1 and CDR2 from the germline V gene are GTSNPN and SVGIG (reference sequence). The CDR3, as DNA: TGTGCCTGGAGTGTACAGGGCAGCGAGCAGTACTTC. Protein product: CAWSVQGSEQYF.

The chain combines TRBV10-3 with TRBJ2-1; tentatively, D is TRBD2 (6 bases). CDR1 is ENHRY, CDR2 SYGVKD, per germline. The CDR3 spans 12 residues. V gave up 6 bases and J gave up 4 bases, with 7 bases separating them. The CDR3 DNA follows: TGTGCCATCAGGGAGGGATACAATGAGCAGTTCTTC. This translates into CAIREGYNEQFF.

The CDR3 sequence is CASSLRTGPNERFF. The CDR3 DNA sequence: TGCGCCAGCAGCTTGAGGACAGGCCCCAATGAGCGTTTCTTC. The chain is built from TRBV5-1 and TRBJ2-1; TRBD1 agrees at 7 bases. The germline V gene encodes CDR1 SGHRS and CDR2 YFSETQ. This CDR3 region has 14 residues. After removal of 1 base from V and 16 bases from J, the junction contained 14 bases not matched to a gene. The whole variable domain, filled in from reference TRBV5-1 and TRBJ2-1, reads KAGVTQTPRYLIKTRGQQVTLSCSPISGHRSVSWYQQTPGQGLQFLFEYFSETQRNKGNFPGRFSGRQFSNSRSEMNVSTLELGDSALYLCASSLRTGPNERFFGPGTRLTVL.

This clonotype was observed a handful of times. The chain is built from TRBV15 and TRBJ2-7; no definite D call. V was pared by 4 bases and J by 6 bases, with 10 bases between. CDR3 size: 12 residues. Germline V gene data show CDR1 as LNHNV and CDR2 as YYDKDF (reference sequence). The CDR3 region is CATSTSSSEQYF. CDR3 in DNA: TGTGCCACCAGCACCTCCTCTTCCGAGCAGTACTTC.